Listed below are T cell receptor beta chains from one sample, sequenced in a study of Ad26.COV2.S vaccination and SARS-CoV-2 variants. Produced via immunoSEQ multiplex PCR; TCRdb's table is partial and in-frame only. Among hundreds of thousands of clones listed, approximately 81% were seen once. The sequencing used peripheral blood, collected in a trial of Ad26.COV2.S vaccine versus placebo. Every receptor here comes from a person aged 18 to 65 who received the Ad26.COV2.S COVID-19 vaccine or a placebo. CDR3s include the opening cysteine and the closing phenylalanine or tryptophan. The order of the fields is clone size, D gene, J gene, V gene, CDR3 DNA, CDR3 protein. A D gene is named only where the DNA matches it firmly. Only part of the rows carry a size: once, few, many, or a class if the clone is expanded.

>-|-|TRBJ2-1|TRBV6-2/TRBV6-3
TGTGCCAGCAGTTACTACGGACAGTACAATGAGCAGTTCTTC
CASSYYGQYNEQFF
>-|-|TRBJ1-6|TRBV19
TGTGCCAGTAGTATCCGGTTGGCAGGGAGCTCCTATAATTCACCCCTCCACTTT
CASSIRLAGSSYNSPLHF
>once|-|TRBJ2-7|TRBV27
TGTGCCAGCAGTCCCCGGGTCCGTAGCGGCCCCTCCTACGAGCAGTACTTC
CASSPRVRSGPSYEQYF
>-|TRBD2|TRBJ2-7|TRBV5-6
TGTGCCAGCAGCCTGACTAGCGAGCACTACGAGCAGTACTTC
CASSLTSEHYEQYF
>few|-|TRBJ1-3|TRBV6-2/TRBV6-3
TGTGCCAGCAGTTACTCGGGAGTCTCTGGAAACACCATATATTTT
CASSYSGVSGNTIYF
>-|-|TRBJ1-2|TRBV9
TGTGCCAGCAGCGTAGATCTCCTATATGGCTACACCTTC
CASSVDLLYGYTF
>once|-|TRBJ1-1|TRBV10-1
TGCGCCAGCAGTGACCAGGGGCGCGGGACTGAAGCTTTCTTT
CASSDQGRGTEAFF
>-|TRBD1|TRBJ2-1|TRBV18
TGTGCCAGCTCCCTATCGGGACAGAACGCCATGGGGCAGTTCTTC
CASSLSGQNAMGQFF
>-|-|TRBJ2-7|TRBV7-8
TGTGCCAGCAGCTTAGTACAGGGAGCCTACGAGCAGTACTTC
CASSLVQGAYEQYF
>-|-|TRBJ2-3|TRBV28
TGTGCCAGCAGGAAGGGCCACACAGATACGCAGTATTTT
CASRKGHTDTQYF
>once|TRBD2|TRBJ2-7|TRBV2
TGTGCCAGCAGCTCGGCGGGGGTCTCCTACGAGCAGTACTTC
CASSSAGVSYEQYF
>-|TRBD2|TRBJ2-1|TRBV4-3
TGCGCCAGCAGCAACAGCGGGAGCTCCTACAATGAGCAGTTCTTC
CASSNSGSSYNEQFF
>-|TRBD1|TRBJ1-5|TRBV11-2
TGTGCCAGCAGCCAAGGCAGGGGGTATCAGCCCCAGCATTTT
CASSQGRGYQPQHF
>-|-|TRBJ1-1|TRBV16
TGTGCCAGCAGCCAAGCGGGGAACACTGAAGCTTTCTTT
CASSQAGNTEAFF
>-|TRBD1|TRBJ1-2|TRBV7-6
TGTGCCAGCAGCCCAGGACAGGCACGATCGCCTAACTATGGCTACACCTTC
CASSPGQARSPNYGYTF
>-|-|TRBJ2-5|TRBV10-3
TGTGCCATCATGGGACGTTTACAAGAGACCCAGTACTTC
CAIMGRLQETQYF
>-|-|TRBJ1-3|TRBV7-2
TGTGCCAGCAGCTTAGTCGGGGGTGCGGGAAACACCATATATTTT
CASSLVGGAGNTIYF
>-|-|TRBJ1-4|TRBV30
TGTGCCTGGAGCAACAGGCCGAAAAATGAAAAACTGTTTTTT
CAWSNRPKNEKLFF
>-|-|TRBJ2-5|TRBV7-6
TGTGCCAGCAGCTTAGGTCAGACAGAAAGACAAGAGACCCAGTACTTC
CASSLGQTERQETQYF
>-|-|TRBJ2-7|TRBV12-1
TGTGCCAGCAGCTTTATTCTAGAGGAGCGGTGGTTGCAGGCAGGGGGAACCTACGAGCAGTACTTC
CASSFILEERWLQAGGTYEQYF
>-|TRBD1|TRBJ1-5|TRBV18
TGTGCCAGCTCAAAAGGGGGCGGCAATCAGCCCCAGCATTTT
CASSKGGGNQPQHF
>-|TRBD2|TRBJ2-7|TRBV27
TGTGCCAGCAGTTCAACTAGCGGGAGGTACGAGCAGTACTTC
CASSSTSGRYEQYF
>-|-|TRBJ1-1|TRBV19
TGTGCCAGTAGTAGGCTGTACACTGAAGCTTTCTTT
CASSRLYTEAFF
>-|-|TRBJ2-1|TRBV9
TGTGCCAGCAGCGGGCCGAGCAATGAGCAGTTCTTC
CASSGPSNEQFF
>-|-|TRBJ1-6|TRBV7-8
TGTGCCAGCAGCTTCACAGGGCCAAATTCACCCCTCCACTTT
CASSFTGPNSPLHF
>-|TRBD2|TRBJ2-7|TRBV6-2/TRBV6-3
TGTGCCAGCAGCACCGGGACTAGCGGATCCTACGAGCAGTACTTC
CASSTGTSGSYEQYF
>-|TRBD1|TRBJ2-3|TRBV5-8
TGTGCCAGCAGCTTTAGGGGACAGATCACAGATACGCAGTATTTT
CASSFRGQITDTQYF
>-|TRBD2|TRBJ2-1|TRBV19
TGTGCCAGTAGTATAGGCGGGGGGGGCTACAATGAGCAGTTCTTC
CASSIGGGGYNEQFF
>-|TRBD2|TRBJ2-2|TRBV7-2
TGTGCCAGCAGCTTAGCGGCTAGCGGGGCGAACACCGGGGAGCTGTTTTTT
CASSLAASGANTGELFF
>-|-|TRBJ2-2|TRBV9
TGTGCCAGCAGCGTAGAGCAGGGAAGGGCCGGGGAGCTGTTTTTT
CASSVEQGRAGELFF
>few|-|TRBJ2-6|TRBV2
TGTGCCAGCAGTGAAACGGCTGGGGCCAACGTCCTGACTTTC
CASSETAGANVLTF
>-|-|TRBJ1-5|TRBV7-8
TGTGCCAGCAGCTTAACGGGCCGCGGCAATCAGCCCCAGCATTTT
CASSLTGRGNQPQHF
>-|-|TRBJ2-6|TRBV4-3
TGCGCCAGCAGCCAAGATTCGGCCTTCTTGGCCAACGTCCTGACTTTC
CASSQDSAFLANVLTF
>-|TRBD2|TRBJ2-3|TRBV2
TGTGCCAGCAGTGATGGACGGGACTATGGCACAGATACGCAGTATTTT
CASSDGRDYGTDTQYF
>-|-|TRBJ2-2|TRBV15
TGTGCCACCAGCAGTATCCAACCCGGGGAGCTGTTTTTT
CATSSIQPGELFF
>-|TRBD2|TRBJ2-5|TRBV7-8
TGTGCCAGCAGCCCAGGGAGCGGGGGGGCGCGAGAGACCCAGTACTTC
CASSPGSGGARETQYF
>-|-|TRBJ2-5|TRBV19
TGTGCCAGTAGTATCGAAGGGAGACGTGGGGAGACCCAGTACTTC
CASSIEGRRGETQYF
>-|TRBD2|TRBJ2-1|TRBV3-1/TRBV3-2
TGTGCCAGCAGCCTGGGGATGGGGACTAGCGGGACCTCCAATGAGCAGTTCTTC
CASSLGMGTSGTSNEQFF
>-|-|TRBJ2-2|TRBV27
TGTGCCAGCAGTTTATGGCAGAGCACCGGGGAGCTGTTTTTT
CASSLWQSTGELFF
>-|TRBD1|TRBJ1-3|TRBV6-5
TGTGCCAGCAGTCAGGGGGCCTTGAACACCATATATTTT
CASSQGALNTIYF
>once|TRBD1|TRBJ1-1|TRBV5-4
TGTGCCAGCAGCATGTCAGGGGGCGCGTTGACTGAAGCTTTCTTT
CASSMSGGALTEAFF
>-|-|TRBJ1-2|TRBV6-5
TGTGCCAGCAGTCCGAGGGGGGGTAGTGGCTACACCTTC
CASSPRGGSGYTF
>-|-|TRBJ2-2|TRBV13
TGTGCCAGCAGCGCAATAACACAGGGTTTAGTTCACGGGGAGCTGTTTTTT
CASSAITQGLVHGELFF
>-|TRBD2|TRBJ2-2|TRBV4-3
TGCGCCAGCAGCCAAGAAATAGCGGGGGGGCTCGGGGAGCTGTTTTTT
CASSQEIAGGLGELFF
>-|-|TRBJ2-1|TRBV18
TGTGCCAGCTCACCACCGAAGCGGAGCTCCTACAATGAGCAGTTCTTC
CASSPPKRSSYNEQFF
>-|-|TRBJ2-7|TRBV6-6
TGTGCCAGCAGTTACCCCCGGGACGGCACCCTGGAGGAGCAGTACTTC
CASSYPRDGTLEEQYF
>-|-|TRBJ2-7|TRBV5-1
TGCGCCAGCAGCTTTTCACCCGGACGGGATGGGGCCTACGAGCAGTACTTC
CASSFSPGRDGAYEQYF
>-|-|TRBJ2-3|TRBV4-3
TGCGCCAGCAGCCGACAGGCAAGTCCTAGCACAGATACGCAGTATTTT
CASSRQASPSTDTQYF
>-|-|TRBJ2-7|TRBV4-1
TGCGCCAGCAGCCAAGATTCCTACGAGCAGTACTTC
CASSQDSYEQYF
>-|TRBD1|TRBJ1-5|TRBV28
TGTGCCAGCAGTTTCCCCACCGGGACAGGGAGGCATCAGCCCCAGCATTTT
CASSFPTGTGRHQPQHF
>-|-|TRBJ1-1|TRBV5-4
TGTGCCACCACTAACCCCCTAGCGGGGGGCACTGAAGCTTTCTTT
CATTNPLAGGTEAFF
>-|-|TRBJ2-6|TRBV4-3
TGCGCCAGCAGCCCCGTGGGGCTCTCTGGGGCCAACGTCCTGACTTTC
CASSPVGLSGANVLTF
>few|-|TRBJ2-7|TRBV6-6
TGTGCCAGCAGGCGAGGGATTCCTGTCTACGAGCAGTACTTC
CASRRGIPVYEQYF
>-|-|TRBJ2-7|TRBV19
TGTGCCAGTAGTATAGGGGGGGCCTCCTACGAGCAGTACTTC
CASSIGGASYEQYF
>-|-|TRBJ2-2|TRBV6-2/TRBV6-3
TGTGCCAGCAGTTTCCTCGGGACCTTAAGGATCGGGGAGCTGTTTTTT
CASSFLGTLRIGELFF
>-|-|TRBJ1-2|TRBV11-2
TGTGCCAGCAGCTTAGTCCGTTCTCCCAAGGGCTACACCTTC
CASSLVRSPKGYTF